The clone carrying this T cell receptor (beta chain) was found once. Its antigen is currently unknown. PCR was performed a second time for about 7 to 12 cycles using a sample-barcoded 5' primer and a J-beta primer mix. No fewer than 3 million CDR3-containing paired-end reads came from each sample. MiXCR, applied by TCRdb to the 5' RACE reads, yields one record per CDR3 protein. The data contain approximately 770,000 distinct CDR3 sequences, about 62% of them singletons. The sample belongs to a study of blood T cells in healthy people across ages. Overall study findings and caveats: Those diversity estimates obtained from one million T cells were thought to be underestimates.

Trimming shortened V by 2 bases and J by 7 bases, and 12 bases separated the two germline ends. CDR3 length equals 13 residues. Germline loops: CDR1 KGHSH, CDR2 LQKENI. The sequence came from a man aged 25-45 years in good health. The material sequenced was blood. V and J are TRBV18 and TRBJ2-7; no definite D call. CDR3 coding DNA: TGTGCCAGCTCACCAATAGGGCATGGGGAGCAGTACTTC. It codes for CASSPIGHGEQYF.